This TCR beta chain was sequenced for a study of blood T cell repertoires in COVID-19. Study context: Sample material is recorded as cDNA or gDNA derived from T cells, B-cell-depleted T cells, or PBMCs.

Per the original methods: Amplification of reference gene primers provided the estimated nucleated cell counts. Profiling relied on immunoSEQ multiplex PCR, and the TCRdb table lists in-frame clones only, not all of them. The V and J calls and clone size come from that table; D and trimming were worked out from the DNA. The table lists fewer than 350,000 clones, more than 75% of them singletons. This CDR3 region has 15 residues. The V segment lost 6 bases and the J segment 3 bases; nucleotides outside the gene matches: 8. Per germline, CDR1 LNHDA and CDR2 SQIVND (reference sequence). Source material: peripheral blood. The chain uses TRBV19 and TRBJ2-7, with 10 bases matching TRBD2. This clonotype was obtained from a woman aged 25 to 39 who had recovered from COVID-19. In nucleotides, the CDR3 is TGTGCCAGTAGAGTCGCGCTAGCGGGAGTCTACGAGCAGTACTTC. Its translation: CASRVALAGVYEQYF.